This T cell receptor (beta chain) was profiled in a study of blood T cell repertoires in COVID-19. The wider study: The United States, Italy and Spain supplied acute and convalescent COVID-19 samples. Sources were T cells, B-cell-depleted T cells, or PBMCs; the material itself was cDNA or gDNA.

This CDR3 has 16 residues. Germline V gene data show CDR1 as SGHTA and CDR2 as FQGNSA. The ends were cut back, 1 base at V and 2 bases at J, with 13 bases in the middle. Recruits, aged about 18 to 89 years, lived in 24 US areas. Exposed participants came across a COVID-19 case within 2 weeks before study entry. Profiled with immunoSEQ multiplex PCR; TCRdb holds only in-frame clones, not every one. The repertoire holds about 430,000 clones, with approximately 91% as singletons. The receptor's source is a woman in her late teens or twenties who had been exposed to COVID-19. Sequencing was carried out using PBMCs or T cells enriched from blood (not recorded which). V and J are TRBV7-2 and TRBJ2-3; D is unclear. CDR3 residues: CASSLGSTVPTDTQYF. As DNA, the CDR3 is TGTGCCAGCAGCTTAGGGAGCACGGTTCCCACAGATACGCAGTATTTT.